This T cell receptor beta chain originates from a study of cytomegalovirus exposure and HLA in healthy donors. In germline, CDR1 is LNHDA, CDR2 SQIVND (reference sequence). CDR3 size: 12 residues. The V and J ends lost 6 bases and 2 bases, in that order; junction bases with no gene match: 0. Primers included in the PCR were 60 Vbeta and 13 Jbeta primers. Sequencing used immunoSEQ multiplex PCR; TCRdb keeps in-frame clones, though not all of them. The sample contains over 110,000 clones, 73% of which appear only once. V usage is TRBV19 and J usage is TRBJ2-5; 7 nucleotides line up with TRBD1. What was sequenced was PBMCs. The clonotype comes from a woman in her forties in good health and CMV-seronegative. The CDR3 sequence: CASRGQQETQYF. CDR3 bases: TGTGCCAGTAGGGGACAGCAAGAGACCCAGTACTTC.